This is a list of T cell receptor beta chains from one sample in a study of T-cell memory formation after mild COVID-19. Via MiXCR, TCRdb re-called the 5' RACE reads, giving one row per CDR3 protein. The sample has about 360,000 distinct CDR3 sequences, 13% seen once. Sample: PBMCs or a T cell subset sorted from them (not recorded which). These receptors came from a man younger than 35 who had mild COVID-19 (a few samples of this study predate the infection). Cell type and time point are not known. The CDR3 runs from the conserved cysteine through the conserved F or W. A D gene is named only where the DNA matches it firmly. Clone size, where shown, is once, few, many, or a class for clones that have expanded.

D,size,V,J,DNA,CDR3
.,.,TRBV4-2,TRBJ2-7,TGTGCCAGCAGCCAAGAGGGGGGTCCCTACGAGCAGTACTTC,CASSQEGGPYEQYF
.,many,TRBV7-9,TRBJ2-7,TGTGCCAGCAGCCCGAAACTAGCTAAAGGCTACGAGCAGTACTTC,CASSPKLAKGYEQYF
.,few,TRBV6-1,TRBJ1-1,TGTGCCAGCAGTGATAAGGGGGGAATGAACACTGAAGCTTTCTTT,CASSDKGGMNTEAFF
TRBD2,.,TRBV7-2,TRBJ2-5,TGTGCCAGCAGCCCCCCTGATAGCGGGGGGACGAAGACCCAGTACTTC,CASSPPDSGGTKTQYF
.,many,TRBV11-3,TRBJ2-3,TGTGCCAGCTCCTCGGGGAGGGATACGCAGTATTTT,CASSSGRDTQYF
TRBD1,.,TRBV20-1,TRBJ1-2,TGCAGTGCTAGAGATCTACAGGGGAATACGTATGGCTACACCTTC,CSARDLQGNTYGYTF
TRBD1,.,TRBV5-6,TRBJ2-5,TGTGCCAGCAGCTTGGGGGACAGCTTCCAAGAGACCCAGTACTTC,CASSLGDSFQETQYF
.,.,TRBV25-1,TRBJ1-2,TGTGCCAGCAGTGGTTTACAGTTCTATGGCTACACCTTC,CASSGLQFYGYTF
.,.,TRBV7-9,TRBJ1-6,TGTGCCAGCAGCTTATTACTTAAGGACGGCTATAATTCACCCCTCCACTTT,CASSLLLKDGYNSPLHF
.,many,TRBV4-1,TRBJ2-5,TGCGCCAGCAGCCAAGTTCAGGGTGGGGAGACCCAGTACTTC,CASSQVQGGETQYF